The clone carrying this T cell receptor (beta chain) showed up just a few times. CDR1 is MDHEN, CDR2 SYDVKM, per germline. The CDR3 extends over 15 amino acids. The V gene lost 6 bases and the J gene lost 0 bases, with 12 bases spanning the gap. TCRdb itself ran the 5' RACE reads through MiXCR, one entry per CDR3 protein. The data contain 40,000 to 50,000 distinct CDR3 sequences, 19% of them singletons. The entry originates in a study of chronic HIV infection and antiretroviral therapy. The source material was peripheral blood. The sequence was obtained from an adult who had HIV and had not received antiretroviral therapy, or was an uninfected healthy control (not recorded which). The chain links TRBV28 to TRBJ2-1; D is undetermined. Written as DNA, the CDR3 is TGTGCCAGCAGCCCCCCCCTGAGCTCCTACAATGAGCAGTTCTTC. Its translation is CASSPPLSSYNEQFF.